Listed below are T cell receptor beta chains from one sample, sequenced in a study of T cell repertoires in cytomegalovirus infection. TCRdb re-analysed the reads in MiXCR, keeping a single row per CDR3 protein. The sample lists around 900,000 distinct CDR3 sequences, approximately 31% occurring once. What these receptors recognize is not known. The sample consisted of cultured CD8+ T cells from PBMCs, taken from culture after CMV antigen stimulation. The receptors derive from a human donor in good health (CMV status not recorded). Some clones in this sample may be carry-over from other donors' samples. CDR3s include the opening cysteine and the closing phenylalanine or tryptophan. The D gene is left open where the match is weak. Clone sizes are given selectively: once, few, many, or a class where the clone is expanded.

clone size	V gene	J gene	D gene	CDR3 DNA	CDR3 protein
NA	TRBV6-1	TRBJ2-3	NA	TGTGCCACCGGGGGGCAGGGGGCAGGAGATACGCAGTATTTT	CATGGQGAGDTQYF
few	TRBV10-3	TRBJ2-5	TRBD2	TGTGCCATCAGTGAACTACTAGCGGGGGGAGAGACCCAGTACTTC	CAISELLAGGETQYF
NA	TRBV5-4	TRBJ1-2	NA	TGTGCCATCCCGAAACCTGATGGCTACACCTTC	CAIPKPDGYTF
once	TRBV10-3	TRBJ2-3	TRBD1	TGTGCCATCAGGGGGGGACAGGGAGGCACAGATACGCAGTATTTT	CAIRGGQGGTDTQYF
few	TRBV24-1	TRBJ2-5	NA	TGTGCCACCAGTGGACTCCCACACGAGAAAGAGACCCAGTACTTC	CATSGLPHEKETQYF
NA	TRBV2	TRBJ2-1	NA	TGTGCCAGCCAGGGGTCGACGGGGAGCTCCTACAATGAGCAGTTCTTC	CASQGSTGSSYNEQFF
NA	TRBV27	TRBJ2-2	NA	TGTGCCAACAGTTTAACAGGGCCTAACACCGGGGAGCTGTTTTTT	CANSLTGPNTGELFF
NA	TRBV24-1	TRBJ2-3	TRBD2	TGTGCCACCAGTGATTTCCCCCTTACTAGCGGACTCACAGATACGCAGTATTTT	CATSDFPLTSGLTDTQYF
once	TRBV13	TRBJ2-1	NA	TGTGCCAACAGCTTTTCACTAAGGGCGTGGAATGAGCAGTTCTTC	CANSFSLRAWNEQFF
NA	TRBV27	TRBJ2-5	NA	TGTGCCAGCAGTTCGAACGACCAATTTGGTATGGCCCAGTACTTC	CASSSNDQFGMAQYF
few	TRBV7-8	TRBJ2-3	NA	TGTGCCACCTATCTAAAGGGGCGCACAGATACGCAGTATTTT	CATYLKGRTDTQYF